A selection of T cell receptor beta chains follows, all from one sample in a study of T cells after yellow fever vaccination. TCRdb itself ran the 5' RACE reads through MiXCR, one entry per CDR3 protein. Of under 400,000 distinct CDR3 sequences listed, roughly 10% were seen once; the top ten hold around 20%. The sample in question was PBMCs, obtained on the day of the first yellow fever vaccination. All receptors come from a man aged 18 to 35 who received the YFV17D yellow fever vaccine. Each CDR3 is given with its conserved first and last residue. D genes are given only for firm matches. A clone size is listed for some rows: how often the clone was seen (once, few, many), or a class if it is expanded.

v_call,d_call,clone_size,j_call,cdr3_aa,cdr3_nt
TRBV6-2/TRBV6-3,TRBD1,few,TRBJ1-2,CASRQGYGYTF,TGTGCCAGCAGACAGGGGTATGGCTACACCTTC
TRBV20-1,-,-,TRBJ1-5,CSAREDGISPQHF,TGCAGTGCTAGAGAGGACGGAATATCGCCCCAGCATTTT
TRBV7-8,-,-,TRBJ1-2,CASSPTGQGYGYTF,TGTGCCAGCAGCCCCACGGGGCAGGGGTATGGCTACACCTTC
TRBV6-1,TRBD1,-,TRBJ2-4,CASSGTGQAKNIQYF,TGTGCCAGCAGTGGGACAGGGCAAGCCAAAAACATTCAGTACTTC
TRBV6-5,-,few,TRBJ1-3,CASSIQAASGNTIYF,TGTGCCAGCAGTATACAGGCGGCGTCAGGAAACACCATATATTTT
TRBV28,-,-,TRBJ1-6,CASSLGGADHSPLHF,TGTGCCAGCAGTTTAGGGGGCGCAGATCATTCACCCCTCCACTTT
TRBV7-2,-,-,TRBJ2-7,CASSKSYEQYF,TGTGCCAGCAGCAAATCCTACGAGCAGTACTTC
TRBV20-1,-,-,TRBJ1-2,CSANPRGANYGYTF,TGCAGTGCCAATCCCCGGGGGGCGAACTATGGCTACACCTTC
TRBV23-1,TRBD1,few,TRBJ2-3,CASSLRPGGGQTDTQYF,TGCGCCAGCAGTCTCCGTCCAGGGGGCGGACAGACAGATACGCAGTATTTT
TRBV4-2,TRBD2,-,TRBJ2-3,CASSQEGLAGGITGTDTQYF,TGTGCCAGCAGCCAAGAAGGACTAGCGGGGGGAATAACCGGCACAGATACGCAGTATTTT
TRBV2,TRBD1,few,TRBJ2-1,CASSEAQGATFNEQFF,TGTGCCAGCAGTGAAGCGCAGGGGGCCACATTCAATGAGCAGTTCTTC
TRBV7-3,TRBD1,many,TRBJ2-7,CASYTDRDNEQYF,TGTGCCAGCTACACGGACAGGGATAACGAGCAGTACTTC
TRBV20-1,-,once,TRBJ1-1,CSARDRGAREAFF,TGCAGTGCTAGAGATCGAGGAGCACGTGAAGCTTTCTTT
TRBV19,-,-,TRBJ1-5,CASNPLAGNQPQHF,TGTGCCAGTAACCCCCTAGCAGGCAATCAGCCCCAGCATTTT
TRBV6-5,-,many,TRBJ1-3,CASSYGAFPGNTIYF,TGTGCCAGCAGTTACGGGGCGTTCCCTGGAAACACCATATATTTT
TRBV12-3/TRBV12-4,-,few,TRBJ2-2,CASSPRDFRTGELFF,TGTGCCAGCAGTCCCCGGGACTTCCGAACCGGGGAGCTGTTTTTT
TRBV5-1,-,few,TRBJ1-6,CASRMTGLLSPLHF,TGCGCCAGCAGGATGACGGGGCTACTATCACCCCTCCACTTT
TRBV3-1,TRBD1,-,TRBJ1-2,CASSLISQGARGYTF,TGTGCCAGCAGCCTAATTTCCCAGGGGGCGCGGGGCTACACCTTC